The clone carrying this T cell receptor (beta chain) showed up many times. The entry originates in a study of T cells in Graves' hyperthyroidism and ophthalmopathy. No progression to ophthalmopathy during 18 months of follow-up defined stable disease. Newly diagnosed hyperthyroidism, duration under 2 months, in patients aged 18 to 65. The source of the PBMCs was approximately 10 ml of fresh peripheral blood. RNA transcripts gave rise to amplified TCR beta CDR3 regions. The TCR CDR3 first-round RT-PCR relied on the HTBI primer set. TCRdb itself ran the multiplex PCR reads through MiXCR, one entry per CDR3 protein. The repertoire consists of some 510,000 distinct CDR3 sequences, with less than 25% occurring once and the leading ten covering 26%. Sample: blood. The TCR was taken from a young man with Graves' hyperthyroidism.

The CDR3 bases are TGTGCCAGCAGCGCATATATGACAGGGGGGGCGGAGACCCAGTACTTC. It is translated as CASSAYMTGGAETQYF. The chain uses TRBV2 and TRBJ2-5; 9 nucleotides align to TRBD1. Germline CDR1 and CDR2: SNHLY and FYNNEI. This CDR3 is 16 amino acids long. V was clipped by 6 bases and J by 5 bases; unmatched bases: 13.